Listed below are T cell receptor beta chains from one sample, sequenced in a study of T cell repertoires in cytomegalovirus infection. Via MiXCR, TCRdb re-called the reads, giving one row per CDR3 protein. The data hold 560,000 or so distinct CDR3 sequences, with about 17% observed a single time. Source material: CD8+ T cells from PBMCs. The receptor set was obtained from a human donor in good health (CMV status not recorded). Some clones in this sample may be carry-over from other donors' samples. The CDR3 runs from the conserved cysteine through the conserved F or W. The order of the fields is D gene, clone size, J gene, V gene, CDR3 DNA, CDR3 protein. D genes are given only for firm matches. Size is stated for part of the rows, as once, few or many counts, or as a class when the clone is expanded.

NA few TRBJ2-1 TRBV12-5 TGTGCTAGTGGTCTGGAGGGGGCGAATCTTTATCGGAATGAGCAGTTCTTC CASGLEGANLYRNEQFF
NA many TRBJ1-1 TRBV10-3 TGTGCCATCAGTGATGGCAGGGGCGTCACTGAAGCTTTCTTT CAISDGRGVTEAFF
NA many TRBJ2-1 TRBV7-6 TGTGCCAGCAGCCCCCTAGCGTACAATGAGCAGTTCTTC CASSPLAYNEQFF
NA NA TRBJ1-1 TRBV5-4 TGTGCCAGCAGCTTGGCTTCATTCAGGACTGAAGCTTTCTTT CASSLASFRTEAFF
TRBD2 many TRBJ2-1 TRBV6-5 TGTGCCAGCAGGGGTACTAGCGGGAGCTCCTACAATGAGCAGTTCTTC CASRGTSGSSYNEQFF
NA few TRBJ2-3 TRBV27 TGTGCCAGTGGACAGCTGAGCACAGATACGCAGTATTTT CASGQLSTDTQYF
TRBD2 many TRBJ2-1 TRBV7-8 TGTGCCAGCAGCCTGCGGACTAGCGGGATTAATGAGCAGTTCTTC CASSLRTSGINEQFF
TRBD1 few TRBJ1-4 TRBV5-8 TGTGCCAGCAGCCCACGACAGGGCCCTGAAAAACTGTTTTTT CASSPRQGPEKLFF
NA NA TRBJ2-2 TRBV27 TGTGCCAGCAGTTTATGGGGACAAGGGGGCACCGGGGAGCTGTTTTTT CASSLWGQGGTGELFF
NA many TRBJ2-1 TRBV27 TGTGCCAGCAGCCTAGTGACGGTACTTACGGATGAGCAGTTCTTC CASSLVTVLTDEQFF
TRBD2 NA TRBJ2-5 TRBV4-2 TGTGCCAGCAGCCAAGGGCGTAGCGGGGGTACGGAGACCCAGTACTTC CASSQGRSGGTETQYF
NA NA TRBJ2-4 TRBV27 TGTGCCAGCCGCCCGCTAGCCAAAAACATTCAGTACTTC CASRPLAKNIQYF